This T cell receptor (beta chain) was captured in a study of cytomegalovirus exposure and HLA in healthy donors. The wider study: An earlier analysis found fewer than 140 million unique TCR beta sequences from 150 million to 200 million T cells.

Germline CDR1 and CDR2: WSHSY and SAAADI. V lost 4 bases to trimming and J lost 4 bases; unmatched junction nucleotides: 1. The CDR3 sequence is 12 residues long. Study results and caveats: V- and J-gene trimming in TCR beta was tied to a missense DCLRE1C variant by an analysis performed later. TCR beta sequences reportedly predicted the HLA-A and HLA-B alleles of most subjects accurately.

The study ran its PCR with 60 Vbeta and 13 Jbeta primers. In the authors' methods: Later, tens of millions of unique TCR beta chains were counted in an analysis, and roughly 11 million of them were shared. Clones were read by immunoSEQ multiplex PCR, and TCRdb kept only the in-frame ones, dropping some. The V and J calls and the clone size are those of that table, but D and trimming were determined from the DNA. The sample includes approximately 150,000 clones, around 90% of them seen just once. As to this clone: The target antigen is unknown.

The origin of this receptor is a woman in her twenties or thirties in good health and CMV-seronegative. J is TRBJ2-7 and V is TRBV10-2; TRBD1 matches at 7 bases. The sample was PBMCs. CDR3 residues: CASSVGQYEQYF. The CDR3 bases are TGCGCCAGCAGTGTGGGACAGTACGAGCAGTACTTC.